This T cell receptor beta chain was obtained from a study of T cell repertoires in cytomegalovirus infection. TCRdb reprocessed the reads via MiXCR and lists one record per CDR3 protein. Among a few hundred thousand distinct CDR3 sequences listed, almost 40% were seen once. CDR1 and CDR2 (germline): DFQATT, SNEGSKA (reference sequence). Unmatched junction bases numbered 5, after V lost 5 bases and J lost 2 bases. The length of the CDR3 is 14 residues. This clonotype was observed a handful of times. Its antigen is undetermined. The chain joins TRBV20-1 to TRBJ2-3; 9 positions match TRBD2. This TCR came from a human donor in good health (CMV status not recorded). Some clones in this sample may be carry-over from other donors' samples. Source: cultured PBMCs, taken from culture after CMV antigen stimulation. Written as DNA, the CDR3 is TGCAGTGCTCAACGGACTAGCGTCACAGATACGCAGTATTTT. Translation gives CSAQRTSVTDTQYF.